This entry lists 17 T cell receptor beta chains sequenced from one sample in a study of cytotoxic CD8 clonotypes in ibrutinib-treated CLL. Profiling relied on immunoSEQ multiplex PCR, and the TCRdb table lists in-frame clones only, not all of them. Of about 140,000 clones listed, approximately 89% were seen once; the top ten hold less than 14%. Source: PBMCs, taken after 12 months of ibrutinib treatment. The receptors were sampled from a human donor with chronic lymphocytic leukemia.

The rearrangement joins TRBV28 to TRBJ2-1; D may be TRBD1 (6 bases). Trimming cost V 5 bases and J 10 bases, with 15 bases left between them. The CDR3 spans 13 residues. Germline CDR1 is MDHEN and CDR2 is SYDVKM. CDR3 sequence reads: CASSKTGSGEQFF. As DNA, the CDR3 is TGTGCCAGCAGTAAAACAGGGTCGGGCGAGCAGTTCTTC.

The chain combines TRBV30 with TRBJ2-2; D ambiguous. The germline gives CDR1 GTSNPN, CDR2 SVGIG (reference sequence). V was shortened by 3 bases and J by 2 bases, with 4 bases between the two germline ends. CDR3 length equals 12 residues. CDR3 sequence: CAWRLNTGELFF. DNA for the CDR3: TGTGCCTGGAGACTAAACACCGGGGAGCTGTTTTTT.

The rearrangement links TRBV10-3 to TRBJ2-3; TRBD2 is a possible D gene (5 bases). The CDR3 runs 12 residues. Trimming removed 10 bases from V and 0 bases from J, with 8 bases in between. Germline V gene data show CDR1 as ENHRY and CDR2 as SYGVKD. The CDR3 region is CATGDSTDTQYF. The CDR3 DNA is TGTGCCACCGGGGATAGCACAGATACGCAGTATTTT.

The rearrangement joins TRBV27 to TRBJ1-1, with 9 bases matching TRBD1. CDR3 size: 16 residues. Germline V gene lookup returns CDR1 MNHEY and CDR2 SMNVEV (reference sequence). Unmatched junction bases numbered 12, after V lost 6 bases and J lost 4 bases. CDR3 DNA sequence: TGTGCCAGCAGCCCCCCCGGGACAGGGACCGGCACTGAAGCTTTCTTT. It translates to CASSPPGTGTGTEAFF.

Here the CDR3 DNA reads TGTGCCAGCAGCAAGGAGGCCCCCTACGAGCAGTACTTC. Protein sequence: CASSKEAPYEQYF. The J gene is TRBJ2-7, the V gene TRBV7-6; perhaps TRBD2 as D (5 bases). The germline V gene encodes CDR1 SGHVS and CDR2 FNYEAQ. The germline V and J ends were trimmed by 5 bases and 2 bases, with 10 bases remaining between them. The CDR3 totals 13 residues.

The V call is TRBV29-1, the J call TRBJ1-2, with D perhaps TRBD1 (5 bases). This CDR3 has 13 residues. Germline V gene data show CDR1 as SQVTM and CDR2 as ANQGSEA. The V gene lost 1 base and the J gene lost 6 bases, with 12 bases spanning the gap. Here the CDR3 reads CSVEVRQNNGYTF. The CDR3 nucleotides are TGCAGCGTTGAAGTTAGACAGAACAATGGCTACACCTTC.

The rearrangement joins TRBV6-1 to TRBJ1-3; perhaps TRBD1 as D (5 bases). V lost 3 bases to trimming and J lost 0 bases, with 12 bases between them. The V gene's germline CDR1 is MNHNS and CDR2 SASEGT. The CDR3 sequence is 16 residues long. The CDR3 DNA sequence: TGTGCCAGCAGTGATAGGACATTCTTCTCTGGAAACACCATATATTTT. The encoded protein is CASSDRTFFSGNTIYF.

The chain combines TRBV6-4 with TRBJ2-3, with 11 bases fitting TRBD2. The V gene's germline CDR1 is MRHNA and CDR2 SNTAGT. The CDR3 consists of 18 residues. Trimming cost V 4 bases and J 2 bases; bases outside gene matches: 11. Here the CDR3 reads CASSARPGLAAPTDTQYF. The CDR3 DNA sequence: TGTGCCAGCAGTGCGCGACCGGGACTAGCGGCGCCCACAGATACGCAGTATTTT.

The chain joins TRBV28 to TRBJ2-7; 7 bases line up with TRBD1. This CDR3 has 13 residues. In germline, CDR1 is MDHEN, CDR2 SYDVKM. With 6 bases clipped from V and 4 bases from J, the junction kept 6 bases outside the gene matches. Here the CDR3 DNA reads TGTGCCAGCAGGGGACAGCTGGTTTACGAGCAGTACTTC. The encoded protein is CASRGQLVYEQYF.

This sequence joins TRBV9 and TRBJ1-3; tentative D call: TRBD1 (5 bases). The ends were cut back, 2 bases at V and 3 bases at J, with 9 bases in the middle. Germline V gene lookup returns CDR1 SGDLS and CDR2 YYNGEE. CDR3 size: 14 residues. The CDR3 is CASSVSGGGNTIYF. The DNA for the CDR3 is TGTGCCAGCAGCGTTTCGGGGGGTGGAAACACCATATATTTT.

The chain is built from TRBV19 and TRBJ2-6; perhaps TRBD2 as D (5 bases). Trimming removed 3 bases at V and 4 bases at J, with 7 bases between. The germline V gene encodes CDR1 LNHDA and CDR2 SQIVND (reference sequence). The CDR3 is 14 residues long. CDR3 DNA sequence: TGTGCCAGTAGTATGCGCGGGGGGGCCAACGTCCTGACTTTC. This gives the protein CASSMRGGANVLTF.

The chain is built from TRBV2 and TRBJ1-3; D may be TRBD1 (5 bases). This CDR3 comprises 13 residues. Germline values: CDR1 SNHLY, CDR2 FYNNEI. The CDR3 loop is CAIYGGSGNTIYF. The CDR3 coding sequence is TGTGCGATCTATGGGGGCTCTGGAAACACCATATATTTT.

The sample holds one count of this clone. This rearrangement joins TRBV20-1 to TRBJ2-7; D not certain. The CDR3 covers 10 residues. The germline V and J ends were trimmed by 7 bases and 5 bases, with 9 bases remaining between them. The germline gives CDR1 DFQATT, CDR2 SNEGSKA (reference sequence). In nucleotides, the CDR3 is TGCAGTGTTGGGCGGCACGAGCAGTACTTC. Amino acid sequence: CSVGRHEQYF.

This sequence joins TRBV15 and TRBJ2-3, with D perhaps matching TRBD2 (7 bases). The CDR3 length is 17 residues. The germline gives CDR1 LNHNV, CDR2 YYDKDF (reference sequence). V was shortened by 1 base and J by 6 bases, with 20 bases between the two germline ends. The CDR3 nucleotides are TGTGCCACCAGCAGAGTACGCGGGGGCGCCAAGAAGGATACGCAGTATTTT. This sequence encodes CATSRVRGGAKKDTQYF.

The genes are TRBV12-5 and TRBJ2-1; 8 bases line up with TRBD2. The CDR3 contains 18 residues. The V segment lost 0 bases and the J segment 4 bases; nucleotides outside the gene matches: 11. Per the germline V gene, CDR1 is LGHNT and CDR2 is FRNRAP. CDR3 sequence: CASGLVPSGTSLYNEQFF. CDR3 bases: TGTGCTAGTGGTTTGGTCCCCTCCGGGACTAGTTTATACAATGAGCAGTTCTTC. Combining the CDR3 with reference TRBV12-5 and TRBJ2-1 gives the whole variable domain DARVTQTPRHKVTEMGQEVTMRCQPILGHNTVFWYRQTMMQGLELLAYFRNRAPLDDSGMPKDRFSAEMPDATLATLKIQPSEPRDSAVYFCASGLVPSGTSLYNEQFFGPGTRLTVL.

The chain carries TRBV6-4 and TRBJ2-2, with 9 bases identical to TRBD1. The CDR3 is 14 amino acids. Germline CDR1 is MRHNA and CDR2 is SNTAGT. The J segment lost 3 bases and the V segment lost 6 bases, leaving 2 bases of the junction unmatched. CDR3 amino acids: CASRGQGDTGELFF. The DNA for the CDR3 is TGTGCCAGCAGGGGACAGGGAGACACCGGGGAGCTGTTTTTT.

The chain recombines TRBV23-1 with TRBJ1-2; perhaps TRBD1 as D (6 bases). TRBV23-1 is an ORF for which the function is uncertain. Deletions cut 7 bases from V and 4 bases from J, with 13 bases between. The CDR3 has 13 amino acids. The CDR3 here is CASTGVPFYGYTF. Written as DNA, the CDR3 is TGCGCCAGCACAGGGGTTCCTTTCTATGGCTACACCTTC.